This T cell receptor beta chain is from a study of shared clonotypes between healthy human individuals. Study information: Each donor's CD8 memory used one plate, CD8 naive two, each CD4 subset three.

Assay runs were performed at deep level. Method: immunoSEQ multiplex PCR; TCRdb's copy keeps in-frame clones and lacks some. The sample records 550,000 to 600,000 clones, more than 95% being singletons. CD45RO-negative, CCR7-positively selected cells formed the naive CD8 fraction, excluding terminally differentiated effector memory CD45RA+ cells. This clonotype was sampled from a young man in good health. Material for sequencing was naive CD8+ T cells sorted from blood.

CDR3 residues: CASSSSSGIYNEQFF. CDR3 nucleotides: TGTGCCAGCAGTTCATCTAGCGGGATTTACAATGAGCAGTTCTTC. V is TRBV27 and J is TRBJ2-1; 9 bases align to TRBD2. This CDR3 comprises 15 residues. Trimming removed 4 bases from V and 4 bases from J; junction bases left unmatched: 5. CDR1 is MNHEY, CDR2 SMNVEV, per germline (reference sequence).